These 20 T cell receptor beta chains came from one sample sequenced in a study of control samples from healthy donors and cancer patients. The data were produced by immunoSEQ multiplex PCR, yet TCRdb's version contains in-frame clones alone and is incomplete. The data show 89,000 or so clones, with 87% seen just once and around 20% held by the top ten. The material sequenced was blood. The receptors were sampled from a man in his forties or fifties in good health.

As regards this clone: Other nucleotide sequences from this sample produce the same CDR3. The chain joins TRBV2 to TRBJ2-7; 11 bases are shared with TRBD2. The length of the CDR3 is 14 residues. Germline trimming cut 7 bases from V and 2 bases from J; bases unmatched to any gene: 4. Germline loops: CDR1 SNHLY, CDR2 FYNNEI. The DNA of the CDR3 is TGTGCCAGCACCCGACTAGCGGGACCCTACGAGCAGTACTTC. This translates into CASTRLAGPYEQYF.

This chain joins TRBV25-1 and TRBJ2-7; D assignment may be TRBD1 or TRBD2 (5 bases each). Germline CDR1 is MGHDK and CDR2 is SYGVNS. The CDR3 loop spans 13 amino acids. The V end was cut by 7 bases, the J end by 2 bases, with 12 bases between. CDR3 sequence reads: CASTGTVAYEQYF. In DNA form, the CDR3 reads TGTGCCAGCACCGGGACCGTCGCCTACGAGCAGTACTTC.

V gene TRBV29-1 combines with J gene TRBJ1-2; 8 bases are a match to TRBD1. CDR3 length: 13 residues. The germline V gene encodes CDR1 SQVTM and CDR2 ANQGSEA. Losses at the gene ends were 6 bases for V and 6 bases for J; bases not matched to a gene: 9. The CDR3 here is CSVTTGVSDGYTF. The CDR3 region has the DNA TGCAGCGTGACGACAGGGGTGAGCGATGGCTACACCTTC.

The gene calls are TRBV7-9 and TRBJ1-1; D is perhaps TRBD1 (6 bases). The V end lost 1 base, the J end lost 11 bases, and 14 bases lay between the germline ends. Germline values: CDR1 SEHNR, CDR2 FQNEAQ (reference sequence). CDR3 size: 13 residues. CDR3 coding DNA: TGTGCCAGCAGCTTAGAGCAGGGGACCGAGGCTTTCTTT. Amino acid sequence: CASSLEQGTEAFF.

The chain combines TRBV11-2 with TRBJ2-7, with unresolved D. CDR3 length: 11 residues. The germline V and J ends were trimmed by 5 bases and 0 bases, with 2 bases remaining between them. Germline CDR1 reads SGHAT; CDR2 reads FQNNGV. Written as DNA, the CDR3 is TGTGCCAGCAGCGGCTCCTACGAGCAGTACTTC. Its translation is CASSGSYEQYF.

V gene TRBV9 combines with J gene TRBJ2-2, with a weak D call TRBD1 (6 bases). V was trimmed by 3 bases and J by 3 bases, leaving 15 bases between them. The CDR3 is 16 amino acids. The germline V gene encodes CDR1 SGDLS and CDR2 YYNGEE. The CDR3 is CASSAPQGIDTGELFF. In DNA, the CDR3 is TGTGCCAGCAGCGCCCCACAGGGTATTGACACCGGGGAGCTGTTTTTT.

The V gene is TRBV12-3 or TRBV12-4, the J gene TRBJ1-1, with no clear D. V was trimmed by 3 bases and J by 1 base, leaving 6 bases between them. The CDR3 has 13 residues. The CDR3 DNA sequence: TGTGCCAGCAGTTTTTCCAGGAACACTGAAGCTTTCTTT. Translating it yields CASSFSRNTEAFF.

The chain joins TRBV6-1 to TRBJ2-1; no definite D call. Trimming pared 3 bases from V and 4 bases from J, leaving 10 bases between. Germline V CDR1 and CDR2: MNHNS, SASEGT. The CDR3 is 14 residues long. CDR3 nucleotide sequence: TGTGCCAGCAGTGAGGTCCAAGGGTACAATGAGCAGTTCTTC. This sequence encodes CASSEVQGYNEQFF.

The J gene is TRBJ2-2, the V gene TRBV4-3; possibly TRBD1 for D (6 bases). This CDR3 is 16 amino acids long. Trimming stripped 0 bases from V and 4 bases from J, with 12 bases between. CDR1 is LGHNA and CDR2 is YSLEER in the germline V gene. The CDR3 DNA reads TGCGCCAGCAGCCAAGATGGCAGGGGTGGCACCGGGGAGCTGTTTTTT. Residues: CASSQDGRGGTGELFF.

The V call is TRBV5-4, the J call TRBJ2-1; 11 bases line up with TRBD2. Germline CDR1 is SGHNT and CDR2 is YYREEE (reference sequence). This CDR3 is built from 17 residues. Trimming at V came to 4 bases and at J to 2 bases, leaving 8 bases not matched to a gene. The CDR3 protein is CASSVAGGAGTYNEQFF. The CDR3 nucleotides read TGTGCCAGCAGCGTAGCGGGAGGGGCGGGGACCTACAATGAGCAGTTCTTC.

The J gene is TRBJ2-3, the V gene TRBV6-1; 11 bases match TRBD2. J gave up 4 bases and V 3 bases, and 12 bases lay outside the gene matches. CDR1 is MNHNS and CDR2 is SASEGT in the germline V gene. This CDR3 contains 18 residues. CDR3 residues: CASSDVTSGAIASDTQYF. For the CDR3, the DNA is TGTGCCAGCAGTGACGTGACTAGCGGGGCTATAGCATCAGATACGCAGTATTTT.

The chain recombines TRBV7-2 with TRBJ2-7, with no clear D. CDR1 is SGHTA and CDR2 is FQGNSA in the germline V gene. V dropped 5 bases and J dropped 6 bases, with 23 bases sitting between them. The CDR3 extends over 16 amino acids. The CDR3 loop reads CASSLQGPANHLEQYV. The CDR3 bases are TGTGCCAGCAGCCTTCAAGGCCCAGCTAATCATCTCGAGCAGTACGTC.

This sequence joins TRBV7-9 and TRBJ2-7, with unresolved D. The length of the CDR3 is 15 residues. Germline values: CDR1 SEHNR, CDR2 FQNEAQ (reference sequence). Between the trimmed V and J ends, which lost 2 bases and 3 bases, there was a span of 14 bases. As DNA, the CDR3 is TGTGCCAGCAGCTTAACCACACCGCCAGACTACGAGCAGTACTTC. The encoded protein is CASSLTTPPDYEQYF.

V is TRBV4-1 and J is TRBJ2-7; TRBD2 matches at 9 bases. The CDR3 is made up of 16 amino acids. From germline, CDR1 is MGHRA and CDR2 YSYEKL. V was clipped by 0 bases and J by 6 bases; unmatched bases: 9. Here the CDR3 reads CASSQDRAGGVFEQYF. CDR3 in DNA: TGCGCCAGCAGCCAAGATCGGGCGGGAGGGGTGTTCGAGCAGTACTTC.

The CDR3 nucleotides read TGTGCCAGTAGTGCGACAGTCCCTTGGAGCAATCAGCCCCAGCATTTT. This encodes CASSATVPWSNQPQHF. This chain joins TRBV19 and TRBJ1-5; a weak D match, TRBD1 (5 bases). From germline, CDR1 is LNHDA and CDR2 SQIVND (reference sequence). CDR3 length: 16 amino acids. V was cut by 5 bases and J by 1 base, with 15 bases left in between.

This rearrangement joins TRBV19 to TRBJ2-7, with TRBD1 as a possible D gene (5 bases). CDR3 length: 14 residues. Trimming cost V 2 bases and J 6 bases, with 14 bases left between them. Germline CDR1 LNHDA, CDR2 SQIVND (reference sequence). DNA for the CDR3: TGTGCCAGTAGTATACAGACAGACGGGTCCGAGCAGTACTTC. This encodes CASSIQTDGSEQYF. The full variable domain, with the rest looked up from reference TRBV19 and TRBJ2-7, is DGGITQSPKYLFRKEGQNVTLSCEQNLNHDAMYWYRQDPGQGLRLIYYSQIVNDFQKGDIAEGYSVSREKKESFPLTVTSAQKNPTAFYLCASSIQTDGSEQYFGPGTRLTVT.

The chain links TRBV5-1 to TRBJ2-3, with a tentative D call TRBD2 (7 bases). There are 16 residues in the CDR3. The germline V gene has CDR1 SGHRS and CDR2 YFSETQ. V was shortened by 4 bases and J by 0 bases, with 15 bases between the two germline ends. The DNA for the CDR3 is TGCGCCAGCAGCCCCGGGGGGCGGGGGAGCACAGATACGCAGTATTTT. Its protein is CASSPGGRGSTDTQYF.

The chain is built from TRBV5-6 and TRBJ2-2; possible D gene TRBD1, 5 bases. CDR1 and CDR2 (germline): SGHDT, YYEEEE. There are 18 residues in the CDR3. V was clipped by 1 base and J by 5 bases, with 21 bases between them. CDR3 amino acids: CASSLSDIPLVSTGELFF. In DNA, the CDR3 is TGTGCCAGCAGCTTGTCGGACATACCCCTTGTTTCAACCGGGGAGCTGTTTTTT.

This sequence joins TRBV5-1 and TRBJ2-7; 7 nucleotides line up with TRBD1. CDR3 length: 15 amino acids. J lost 3 bases, V lost 4 bases, and 10 bases had no gene match. Looked up from germline, CDR1 is SGHRS and CDR2 is YFSETQ. CDR3 DNA sequence: TGCGCCAGCAGCGGAACCGACAGGGTTTTCTACGAGCAGTACTTC. Translation: CASSGTDRVFYEQYF.

The rearrangement links TRBV9 to TRBJ2-2, with D maybe TRBD1 (6 bases). This CDR3 region has 14 residues. V was trimmed by 3 bases and J by 0 bases, leaving 6 bases between them. CDR1 SGDLS and CDR2 YYNGEE come from the germline V gene. The CDR3: CASSGTANTGELFF. The DNA for the CDR3 is TGTGCCAGCAGCGGGACAGCGAACACCGGGGAGCTGTTTTTT.